The 12 T cell receptor beta chains reported below all come from one sample, sequenced in a study of molecular identifiers for immune sequencing clone quantification. TCRdb ran MiXCR on the PCR reads and lists one entry per CDR3 protein. The sample contains approximately 100,000 distinct CDR3 sequences, about 35% of which appear only once. Sequenced input: naive CD8+ T cells from blood, with Jurkat cell RNA spiked in. Subset indicated: FACS-sorted CD8+CD4-CCR7+CD45RA+ naive T cells. The receptor source for this set is a human donor in good health. Some libraries in this study had Jurkat cell RNA spiked in.

V and J are TRBV27 and TRBJ1-5; D gene uncertain. The CDR3 totals 12 residues. The germline V gene has CDR1 MNHEY and CDR2 SMNVEV (reference sequence). Trimming took 2 bases from V and 11 from J, leaving 10 bases between them. The CDR3 spells CASSLVGMAQHF. The CDR3, as DNA: TGTGCCAGCAGTTTAGTTGGAATGGCCCAGCATTTT.

On this clonotype itself: One end of the junction is discordant with germline, which a read error may explain. The J gene is TRBJ2-5, the V gene TRBV7-8; TRBD1 matches at 9 bases. The CDR3 runs to 14 residues. CDR1 and CDR2 (germline): SGHVS, FQNEAQ. DNA of the CDR3: TGTGCCAGCAGCACTAGGACAGGGGTAGAGACCCAGTGCTTC. It is translated as CASSTRTGVETQCF.

There are a few counts of this clonotype. This chain's CDR3 is CASSLGGVRAGGPREQYF. CDR3 bases: TGTGCCAGCAGCTTAGGTGGGGTACGAGCGGGAGGGCCCCGCGAGCAGTACTTC. The chain combines TRBV11-2 with TRBJ2-7; 10 bases are a match to TRBD2. Germline V gives CDR1 SGHAT, CDR2 FQNNGV. This CDR3 spans 18 amino acids. The V and J ends lost 1 base and 6 bases, in that order; junction bases with no gene match: 15.

Of note for this clonotype: A junction end diverges from the germline sequence, so it may reflect a read error. V and J are TRBV20-1 and TRBJ2-3; tentatively, D is TRBD1 or TRBD2 (5 bases each). This CDR3 has 14 amino acids. Germline loops: CDR1 DFQATT, CDR2 SNEGSKA (reference sequence). CDR3 region: CSARDLDSTDTQNF. Here the CDR3 DNA reads TGCAGTGCTAGGGACTTAGACAGCACAGATACGCAGAATTTT.

J is TRBJ1-6 and V is TRBV27; 7 positions agree with TRBD1. This CDR3 region has 16 residues. J lost 10 bases, V lost 2 bases, and 11 bases had no gene match. Germline loops: CDR1 MNHEY, CDR2 SMNVEV (reference sequence). CDR3 sequence reads: CASSLVGQGVNSPLHF. Written as DNA, the CDR3 is TGTGCCAGCAGTTTAGTCGGGCAGGGGGTAAACTCACCCCTCCACTTT.

This clonotype was seen at least ten times. This chain uses TRBV5-1 with TRBJ2-3, with TRBD2 matching over 9 bases. Germline V gives CDR1 SGHRS, CDR2 YFSETQ. V shed 2 bases, J shed 4 bases, and the junction held 2 bases outside the gene matches. CDR3 length: 14 residues. The CDR3 nucleotides are TGCGCCAGCAGCTTCTTAGCGGGAGCAGATACGCAGTATTTT. This encodes CASSFLAGADTQYF.

This clonotype was picked up many times. CDR3 sequence reads: CAASAGGELFF. Written as DNA, the CDR3 is TGTGCCGCCTCAGCGGGTGGGGAGCTGTTTTTT. The chain links TRBV24-1 to TRBJ2-2, with D possibly matching TRBD2 (6 bases). Germline lookup yields CDR1 KGHDR and CDR2 SFDVKD. The CDR3 consists of 11 residues. V lost 12 bases and J lost 8, with 12 bases in between.

The chain joins TRBV29-1 to TRBJ2-7; 8 bases line up with TRBD2. CDR3 length equals 16 residues. Trimming at V came to 5 bases and at J to 0 bases, leaving 12 bases not matched to a gene. Germline CDR1 reads SQVTM; CDR2 reads ANQGSEA. The CDR3 nucleotides read TGCAGCGTTTCCGGTTCCTCTAGCGGGTACTCCTACGAGCAGTACTTC. Translation: CSVSGSSSGYSYEQYF.

This sequence joins TRBV4-3 and TRBJ2-1; 8 bases match TRBD1. The V and J ends lost 1 base and 9 bases, in that order; junction bases with no gene match: 8. Germline CDR1 is LGHNA and CDR2 is YSLEER. The CDR3 is 15 amino acids. The CDR3 coding sequence is TGCGCCAGCAGCCAAGGATGGCAGGGGGCGGTTGAGCAGTTCTTC. Protein sequence: CASSQGWQGAVEQFF.

A remark on this clonotype: Just one base apart from a much larger clone, this may be a read error. The CDR3 ends on some other residue instead of the conserved phenylalanine or tryptophan, so this is likely a read error. The V gene is TRBV7-9, the J gene TRBJ1-3, with TRBD1 matching 8 bases. Germline V lookup: CDR1 SEHNR, CDR2 FQNEAQ (reference sequence). Losses at the gene ends were 7 bases for V and 8 bases for J; bases not matched to a gene: 16. CDR3 length: 16 amino acids. The CDR3 region is CASTDQYQGAVDTIYL. In DNA form, the CDR3 reads TGTGCCAGCACGGACCAGTACCAGGGGGCGGTGGACACCATATATTTA.

This clonotype was picked up a small number of times. This sequence joins TRBV3-1 and TRBJ1-5; D possibly corresponds to TRBD1 (5 bases). The length of the CDR3 is 17 residues. Trimming shortened V by 0 bases and J by 4 bases, and 16 bases separated the two germline ends. The germline CDR1 and CDR2 sequences are LGHDT and YNNKEL (reference sequence). CDR3 DNA: TGTGCCAGCAGCCAAGAGGGGACGGGCGCAGGGAATCAGCCCCAGCATTTT. Protein product: CASSQEGTGAGNQPQHF. Together with reference TRBV3-1 and TRBJ1-5, the CDR3 gives the full variable domain: DTAVSQTPKYLVTQMGNDKSIKCEQNLGHDTMYWYKQDSKKFLKIMFSYNNKELIINETVPNRFSPKSPDKAHLNLHINSLELGDSAVYFCASSQEGTGAGNQPQHFGDGTRLSIL.

Here the CDR3 reads CASSLTGMSEAFF. The CDR3 nucleotides are TGTGCCAGCAGTCTTACAGGGATGTCTGAAGCTTTCTTT. The chain is built from TRBV7-6 and TRBJ1-1; possibly TRBD1 for D (6 bases). The V and J ends lost 6 bases and 6 bases respectively, with 14 bases between them. There are 13 residues in the CDR3. CDR1 and CDR2 from the germline V gene are SGHVS and FNYEAQ. Together with reference TRBV7-6 and TRBJ1-1, the CDR3 gives the full variable domain: GAGVSQSPRYKVTKRGQDVALRCDPISGHVSLYWYRQALGQGPEFLTYFNYEAQQDKSGLPNDRFSAERPEGSISTLTIQRTEQRDSAMYRCASSLTGMSEAFFGQGTRLTVV.